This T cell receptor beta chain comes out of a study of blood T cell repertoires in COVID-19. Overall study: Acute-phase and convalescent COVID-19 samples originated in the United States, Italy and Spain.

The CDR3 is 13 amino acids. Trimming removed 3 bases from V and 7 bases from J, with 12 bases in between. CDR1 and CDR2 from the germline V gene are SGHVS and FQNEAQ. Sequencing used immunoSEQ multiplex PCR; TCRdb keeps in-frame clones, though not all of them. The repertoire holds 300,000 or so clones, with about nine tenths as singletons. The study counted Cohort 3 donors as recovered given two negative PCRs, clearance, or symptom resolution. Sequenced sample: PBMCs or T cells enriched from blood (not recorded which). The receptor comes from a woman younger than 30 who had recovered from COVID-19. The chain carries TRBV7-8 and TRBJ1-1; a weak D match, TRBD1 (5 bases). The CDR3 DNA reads TGTGCCAGCAGCTTTACAGGCTCTATTGAAGCTTTCTTT. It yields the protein CASSFTGSIEAFF.